The rows below give T cell receptor beta chains drawn from one sample of a study of cytomegalovirus exposure and HLA in healthy donors. Sequencing used immunoSEQ multiplex PCR; TCRdb keeps in-frame clones, though not all of them. The data show about 110,000 clones, roughly 85% seen once. The sequenced material came from PBMCs. The receptors were gathered from a woman aged 40 to 49 in good health and CMV-seronegative. CDR3s include the opening cysteine and the closing phenylalanine or tryptophan. Fields, in order: V gene, clone size, J gene, D gene, CDR3 DNA, CDR3 protein. A D gene is named only where the DNA matches it firmly. Clone sizes are given selectively: once, few, many, or a class where the clone is expanded.

V gene: TRBV29-1; clone size: NA; J gene: TRBJ1-5; D gene: NA; CDR3 DNA: TGCAGCGTGGGCGATCAGCCCCAGCATTTT; CDR3 protein: CSVGDQPQHF
V gene: TRBV7-6; clone size: NA; J gene: TRBJ1-4; D gene: TRBD1; CDR3 DNA: TGTGCCAGCAGCTTGGGACAGAGTGAAAAACTGTTTTTT; CDR3 protein: CASSLGQSEKLFF
V gene: TRBV11-2; clone size: NA; J gene: TRBJ2-1; D gene: TRBD2; CDR3 DNA: TGTGCCAGCAGCTTTCTAACTAGCGGGAGGGGTAATGAGCAGTTCTTC; CDR3 protein: CASSFLTSGRGNEQFF
V gene: TRBV4-1; clone size: NA; J gene: TRBJ2-7; D gene: TRBD2; CDR3 DNA: TGCGCCAGCAGCCATACTAGCGGCAGGGCCTACGAGCAGTACTTC; CDR3 protein: CASSHTSGRAYEQYF
V gene: TRBV7-7; clone size: NA; J gene: TRBJ2-1; D gene: NA; CDR3 DNA: TGTGCCAGCAGCCATGCAAGGGGCGATGAGCAGTTCTTC; CDR3 protein: CASSHARGDEQFF
V gene: TRBV27; clone size: once; J gene: TRBJ2-7; D gene: TRBD2; CDR3 DNA: TGTGCCAGCAGTTTATCTCTAGCGGGGAATGTATACGAGCAGTACTTC; CDR3 protein: CASSLSLAGNVYEQYF
V gene: TRBV4-3; clone size: once; J gene: TRBJ1-4; D gene: NA; CDR3 DNA: TGCGCCAGCAGCCAAGTGGCAGGGAATGAAAAACTGTTTTTT; CDR3 protein: CASSQVAGNEKLFF
V gene: TRBV6-5; clone size: NA; J gene: TRBJ2-7; D gene: TRBD1; CDR3 DNA: TGTGCCAGCAGTTACTCAGGGACAGGGGGCTGGTACGAGCAGTACTTC; CDR3 protein: CASSYSGTGGWYEQYF
V gene: TRBV5-5; clone size: few; J gene: TRBJ2-3; D gene: TRBD1; CDR3 DNA: TGTGCCAGCAGCTTGGGGGACAGGGTCACAGATACGCAGTATTTT; CDR3 protein: CASSLGDRVTDTQYF
V gene: TRBV4-3; clone size: NA; J gene: TRBJ1-1; D gene: NA; CDR3 DNA: TGCGCCAGCAGCCAAGATCCGGGGTCCGCTGAAGCTTTCTTT; CDR3 protein: CASSQDPGSAEAFF
V gene: TRBV14; clone size: NA; J gene: TRBJ2-7; D gene: NA; CDR3 DNA: TGTGCCAGCAGCAAGGACAGCCTGGGGGAGCAGTACTTC; CDR3 protein: CASSKDSLGEQYF
V gene: TRBV28; clone size: few; J gene: TRBJ2-5; D gene: TRBD1; CDR3 DNA: TGTGCCAGCAGTTTATTCCGGACAGGGGGTGCCCAGTACTTC; CDR3 protein: CASSLFRTGGAQYF
V gene: TRBV7-9; clone size: NA; J gene: TRBJ2-7; D gene: TRBD1; CDR3 DNA: TGTGCCAGCAGCTACCCAATGGACAGGGCTGACGAGCAGTACTTC; CDR3 protein: CASSYPMDRADEQYF
V gene: TRBV28; clone size: NA; J gene: TRBJ1-4; D gene: NA; CDR3 DNA: TGTGCCAGCAGTTTAGGGCAGGGTGGAGTAACTAATGAAAAACTGTTTTTT; CDR3 protein: CASSLGQGGVTNEKLFF
V gene: TRBV4-3; clone size: NA; J gene: TRBJ2-7; D gene: TRBD2; CDR3 DNA: TGCGCCAGCAGCCAAGATTCGGGGGGTAGCTACGAGCAGTACTTC; CDR3 protein: CASSQDSGGSYEQYF
V gene: TRBV4-2; clone size: NA; J gene: TRBJ2-3; D gene: NA; CDR3 DNA: TGTGCCAGCAGCAAAGTGGGAGCGCGGGGCACAGATACGCAGTATTTT; CDR3 protein: CASSKVGARGTDTQYF
V gene: TRBV4-3; clone size: NA; J gene: TRBJ2-7; D gene: TRBD2; CDR3 DNA: TGCGCCAGCAGCCCAAGCGGGGGGATCGTCTACGAGCAGTACTTC; CDR3 protein: CASSPSGGIVYEQYF
V gene: TRBV27; clone size: NA; J gene: TRBJ1-2; D gene: TRBD1; CDR3 DNA: TGTGCCAGCAGTCCTGACAGGGTGACCTATGGCTACACCTTC; CDR3 protein: CASSPDRVTYGYTF